These T cell receptor beta chains were read from a single sample in a study of vaccination and CD4 T cells after COVID-19. No antigens are known for them. A single record per CDR3 protein comes from TCRdb applying MiXCR to the PCR reads. The table shows around 8,000 distinct CDR3 sequences, with 40% to 60% occurring only once. Material: CD4+ T cells from blood, cultured in vitro. The origin of the receptors is a human donor who had recovered from COVID-19. The CDR3 runs from the conserved cysteine through the conserved F or W. The D gene is left open where the match is weak. Only part of the rows carry a size: once, few, many, or a class if the clone is expanded.

clone size	V gene	J gene	D gene	CDR3 DNA	CDR3 protein
NA	TRBV6-1	TRBJ2-5	NA	TGTACCAGGTCCCGGGGCCCGGGGACCCAGTACTTC	CTRSRGPGTQYF
few	TRBV7-2	TRBJ2-2	TRBD2	TGTGCCAGCAGCCCGGGACTAGCGGGAGGTCGGGTGAACACCGGGGAGCTGTTTTTT	CASSPGLAGGRVNTGELFF
NA	TRBV2	TRBJ2-2	NA	TGTGCCAGCGGCCGGCTAGCGAGTACCGGGGAGCTGTTTTTT	CASGRLASTGELFF
NA	TRBV20-1	TRBJ2-7	TRBD1	TGCAGTGCCCCCGACAGGGACAGCAAGCAGTACTTC	CSAPDRDSKQYF
NA	TRBV12-3/TRBV12-4	TRBJ1-6	NA	TGTGCCAGCAGCTATCGGGACTATAATTCACCCCTCCACTTT	CASSYRDYNSPLHF
NA	TRBV19	TRBJ2-6	NA	TGTGCCAGTAGTATTTCAGGGTCTGGGGCCAACGTCCTGACTTTC	CASSISGSGANVLTF
few	TRBV28	TRBJ2-7	TRBD2	TGTGCCAGCAGTTATCCTGGGGGACTAGAGCACGAGCAGTACTTC	CASSYPGGLEHEQYF
few	TRBV7-9	TRBJ1-3	NA	TGTGCCAGCAGCCCTCACAACGAGCTTCGGTCTGGAAACACCATATATTTT	CASSPHNELRSGNTIYF
NA	TRBV15	TRBJ1-6	NA	TGTGCCACCAGCCCCGTTGACTCACCCCTCCACTTT	CATSPVDSPLHF
NA	TRBV28	TRBJ2-1	NA	TGTGCCAGCAGTATAGGGAGTGACAATGAGCAGTTCTTC	CASSIGSDNEQFF
medium-sized	TRBV7-9	TRBJ1-6	NA	TGTGCCAGCAGCTCCGGCCGCTACGCAGGTTCACCCCTCCACTTT	CASSSGRYAGSPLHF
NA	TRBV28	TRBJ2-2	TRBD2	TGTGCCAGTATTCGGGAGGTTAGCGGGGAGCTGTTTTTT	CASIREVSGELFF
few	TRBV19	TRBJ2-1	TRBD2	TGTGCCAGTAGTAGGGAAGCGGGGGGTATCAATGAGCAGTTCTTC	CASSREAGGINEQFF
NA	TRBV2	TRBJ1-5	NA	TGTGCCAGCAGCCAAGTGCCGGACAGCATGAATCAGCCCCAGCATTTT	CASSQVPDSMNQPQHF
few	TRBV20-1	TRBJ2-3	TRBD2	TGCAGTGCTAGAAAGGGACTAGCGGGACCAGATACGCAGTATTTT	CSARKGLAGPDTQYF
few	TRBV6-1	TRBJ2-3	NA	TGTGCCAGCAGTGAAGTCAGGGGCGGCACAGATACGCAGTATTTT	CASSEVRGGTDTQYF
NA	TRBV7-9	TRBJ1-6	NA	TGTGCCAGCAGCTTAGTGGGGAATTCACCCCTCCACTTT	CASSLVGNSPLHF
few	TRBV29-1	TRBJ1-2	NA	TGCAGCGTTGTTCCGGGCGGCTACACCTTC	CSVVPGGYTF
NA	TRBV28	TRBJ1-2	NA	TGTGCCAGCAGTTCACCCTCTTCGGGTTTCCTCAACTATGGCTACACCTTC	CASSSPSSGFLNYGYTF
once	TRBV20-1	TRBJ2-1	TRBD2	TGCAGTGCAGGTGGGACTAGCGGGAGGTACAATGAGCAGTTCTTC	CSAGGTSGRYNEQFF
NA	TRBV12-3/TRBV12-4	TRBJ1-6	NA	TGTGCCAGCAGTCCCGGGGGGGGACCTAATTCACCCCTCCACTTT	CASSPGGGPNSPLHF
few	TRBV5-1	TRBJ1-2	TRBD1	TGCGCCAGCAGCTGGGGACAGGCCCCTACTGGCTACACCTTC	CASSWGQAPTGYTF
few	TRBV20-1	TRBJ2-7	NA	TGCAGTGCTAGAGCCCGGGGTCCCTACGAGCAGTACTTC	CSARARGPYEQYF
NA	TRBV20-1	TRBJ1-1	TRBD1	TGCAGTGCGATGACAGGGGGGAACACTGAAGCTTTCTTT	CSAMTGGNTEAFF
few	TRBV6-5	TRBJ2-7	NA	TGTGCCAGCAGTTACCCTCGGTTGGGCGGGGCCTACGAGCAGTACTTC	CASSYPRLGGAYEQYF
medium-sized	TRBV10-3	TRBJ2-7	TRBD2	TGTGCCATCAGTGGCGGACTAGCGGGAGACGAGCAGTACTTC	CAISGGLAGDEQYF
NA	TRBV20-1	TRBJ1-1	NA	TGCAGTGCTAGAGCGCAAGGGAACACTGAAGCTTTCTTT	CSARAQGNTEAFF
NA	TRBV30	TRBJ1-5	TRBD1	TGTGCCTGGGACACAGGGGACAATCAGCCCCAGCATTTT	CAWDTGDNQPQHF
medium-sized	TRBV11-2	TRBJ2-1	TRBD2	TGTGCCAGCAGCGTTCTAGGGGAGGCGGGGGGATACGGGGAGCAGTTCTTC	CASSVLGEAGGYGEQFF
NA	TRBV11-3	TRBJ2-7	NA	TGTGCCAGCAGCCCCGATGAGGGGCGCGACTTGGACTTC	CASSPDEGRDLDF